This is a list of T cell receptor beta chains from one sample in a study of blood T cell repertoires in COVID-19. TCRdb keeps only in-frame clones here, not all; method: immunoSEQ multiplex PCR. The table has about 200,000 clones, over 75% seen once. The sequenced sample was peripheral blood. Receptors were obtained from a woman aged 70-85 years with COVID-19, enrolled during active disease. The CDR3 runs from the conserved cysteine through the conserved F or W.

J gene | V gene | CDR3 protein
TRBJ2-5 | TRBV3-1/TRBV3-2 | CASSQETEVGETQYF
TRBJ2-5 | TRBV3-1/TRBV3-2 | CASSQDLAGEETQYF
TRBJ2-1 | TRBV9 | CASSVGGKRGYNEQFF
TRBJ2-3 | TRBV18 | CASFVAGGPGDTQYF
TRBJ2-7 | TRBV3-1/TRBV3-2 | CASSQITDRSSYEQYF
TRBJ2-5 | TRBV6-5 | CASNSGGARETQYF
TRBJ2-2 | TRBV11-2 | CASSHKGAGKITGELFF
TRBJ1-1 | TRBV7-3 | CASSLRQGAIHTEAFF
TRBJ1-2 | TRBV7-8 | CASSPDRLKMGGYTF
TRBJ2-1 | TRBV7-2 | CASRDRTSSGLYNEQFF
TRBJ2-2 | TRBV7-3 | CASRPGTSGTPGELFF
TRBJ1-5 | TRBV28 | CASSFPGWAGRLQPQHF
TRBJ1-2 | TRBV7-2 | CASTTGFGYTF
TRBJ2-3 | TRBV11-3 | CASSLGVRGSTDTQYF
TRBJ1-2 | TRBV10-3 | CAIREGLFYGYTF
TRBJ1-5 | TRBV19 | CASSTSEGAVMRGNQPQHF
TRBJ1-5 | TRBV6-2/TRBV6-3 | CASSTGTGYQPQHF
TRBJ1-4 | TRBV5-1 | CASSTSGDANEKLFF
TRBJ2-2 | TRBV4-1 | CASSQAGNTGELFF
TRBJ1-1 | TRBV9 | CASHRTGELIGNTEAFF
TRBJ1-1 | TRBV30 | CAWSVQTEAFF
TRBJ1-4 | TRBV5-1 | CASSLASQGAEKLFF
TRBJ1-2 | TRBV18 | CASSPTGLGGYTF
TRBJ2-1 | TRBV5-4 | CASSLGLAGVRSSYNEQFF
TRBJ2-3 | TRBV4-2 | CASSQELAGSTDTQYF
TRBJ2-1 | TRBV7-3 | CASSLQRGGRNEQFF
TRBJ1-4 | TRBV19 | CASTFDTGGKLFF
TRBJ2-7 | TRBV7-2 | CASSPAREQYF
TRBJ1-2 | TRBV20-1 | CSARWTADTF
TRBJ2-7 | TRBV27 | CASSLAGTSGNSYEQYF
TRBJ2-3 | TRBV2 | CASSLQGKGVTDTQYF
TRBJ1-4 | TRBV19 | CASSRIGGVDEKLFF
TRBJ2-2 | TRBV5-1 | CASSLAQGLANTGELFF
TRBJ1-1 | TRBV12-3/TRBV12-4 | CASSQDRGTEAFF
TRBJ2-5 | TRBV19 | CASSKLLAGGQETQYF
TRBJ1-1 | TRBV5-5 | CASSYREWNTEAFF
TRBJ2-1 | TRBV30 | CAWSSQEVTEQFF
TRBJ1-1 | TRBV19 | CASTPGQGYTEAFF
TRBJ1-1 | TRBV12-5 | CASGLTTRQRDIYTEAFF
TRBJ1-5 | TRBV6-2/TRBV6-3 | CASSPGGTGGSNQPQHF
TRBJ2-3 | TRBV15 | CATSRDSPPRDTQYF
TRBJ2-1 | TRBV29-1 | CSAVGLPYNEQFF
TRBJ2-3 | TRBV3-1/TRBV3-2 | CASSRRTSGTSTDTQYF
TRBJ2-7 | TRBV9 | CASSVVDRVGEQYF
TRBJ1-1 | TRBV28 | CASSLYLRGSSMPFF
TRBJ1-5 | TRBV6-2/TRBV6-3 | CASSRTTGSLNQPQHF
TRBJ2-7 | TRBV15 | CATSSMVPPRGEQYF
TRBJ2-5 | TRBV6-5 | CASSYVRDSQETQYF
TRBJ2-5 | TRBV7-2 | CASSFRAGRRGETQYF
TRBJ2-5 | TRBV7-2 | CASSFRLAGERGTQYF
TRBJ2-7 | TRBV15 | CATSRDSGPYEQYF
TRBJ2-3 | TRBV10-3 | CAISETGGLVDTQYF
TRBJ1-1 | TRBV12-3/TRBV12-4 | CASSLSGATGAFF
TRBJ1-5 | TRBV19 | CASSISGNDGQPQHF
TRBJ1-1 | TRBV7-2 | CASSPGDRSTEAFF
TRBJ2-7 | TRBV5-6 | CASSRGQTSYEQYF
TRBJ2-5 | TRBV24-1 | CATSEADRGEETQYF